This T cell receptor (beta chain) comes out of a study of T cell responses to AZD1222 COVID-19 vaccine. The CDR3 extends over 16 amino acids. Germline values: CDR1 LNHDA, CDR2 SQIVND (reference sequence). V gave up 1 base and J gave up 2 bases, with 12 bases separating them. Whole-study findings and limits: Just a handful of AZD1222 recipients were seropositive at baseline.

Comments on this clone: Its antigen is unidentified.

Only in-frame clones appear in the TCRdb table, and some are missing; sequencing was by immunoSEQ multiplex PCR. The table records 80,000 or so clones, roughly nine tenths of them present only once. This receptor was taken from an adult in good health. V is TRBV19 and J is TRBJ1-5, with a weak D call TRBD1 (5 bases). The sample here was peripheral blood, taken on day 0 of AZD1222 vaccination. The CDR3 protein is CASSIGGAGGNQPQHF. In DNA form, the CDR3 reads TGTGCCAGTAGTATAGGCGGGGCGGGGGGCAATCAGCCCCAGCATTTT.